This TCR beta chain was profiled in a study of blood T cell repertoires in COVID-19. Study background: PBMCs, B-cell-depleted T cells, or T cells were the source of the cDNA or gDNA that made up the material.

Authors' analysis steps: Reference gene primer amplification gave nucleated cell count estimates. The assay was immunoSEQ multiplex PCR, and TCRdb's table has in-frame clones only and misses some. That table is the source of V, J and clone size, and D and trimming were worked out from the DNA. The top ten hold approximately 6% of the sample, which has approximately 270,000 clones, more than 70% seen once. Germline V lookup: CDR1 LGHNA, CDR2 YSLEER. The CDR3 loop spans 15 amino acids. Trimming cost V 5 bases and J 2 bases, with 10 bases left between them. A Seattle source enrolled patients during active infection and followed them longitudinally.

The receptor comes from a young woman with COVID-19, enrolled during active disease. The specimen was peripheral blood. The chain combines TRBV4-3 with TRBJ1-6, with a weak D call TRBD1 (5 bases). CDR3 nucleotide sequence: TGCGCCAGCAGCGAGGACACCGCCTATAATTCACCCCTCCACTTT. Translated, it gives CASSEDTAYNSPLHF.